What follows are 30 T cell receptor beta chains derived from one specimen sequenced in a study of T cell responses to AZD1222 COVID-19 vaccine. The method was immunoSEQ multiplex PCR; TCRdb's version includes in-frame clones alone and lacks a portion of them. The data show about 150,000 clones, roughly 89% seen once. This material consisted of peripheral blood, taken on day 0 of AZD1222 vaccination. The receptors come from an adult in good health.

The chain couples TRBV19 to TRBJ1-3; a weak D match, TRBD1 (6 bases). CDR3 size: 15 residues. The V gene's germline CDR1 is LNHDA and CDR2 SQIVND (reference sequence). The V end lost 6 bases, the J end lost 0 bases, and 12 bases lay between the germline ends. In DNA, the CDR3 is TGTGCCAGTAGGCAGGGGTTTTACTCTGGAAACACCATATATTTT. Its protein is CASRQGFYSGNTIYF.

This clone has a single count. This rearrangement joins TRBV7-2 to TRBJ1-5, with D unclear. Germline CDR1 and CDR2: SGHTA and FQGNSA. Trimming removed 4 bases from V and 4 bases from J, with 8 bases in between. The CDR3 has 13 amino acids. The CDR3 spells CASSSGMNQPQHF. In nucleotides, the CDR3 is TGTGCCAGCAGCTCGGGGATGAATCAGCCCCAGCATTTT.

This chain connects TRBV7-9 to TRBJ1-1; D is unclear. Germline CDR1 SEHNR, CDR2 FQNEAQ (reference sequence). The CDR3 consists of 13 residues. V lost 1 base to trimming and J lost 5 bases, with 8 bases between them. In DNA form, the CDR3 reads TGTGCCAGCAGCTTAGATCTGGGGACTGAAGCTTTCTTT. Protein: CASSLDLGTEAFF. The variable domain in full, with the rest retrieved from reference TRBV7-9 and TRBJ1-1, is DTGVSQNPRHKITKRGQNVTFRCDPISEHNRLYWYRQTLGQGPEFLTYFQNEAQLEKSRLLSDRFSAERPKGSFSTLEIQRTEQGDSAMYLCASSLDLGTEAFFGQGTRLTVV.

The gene calls are TRBV3-1 (or the pseudogene TRBV3-2) and TRBJ1-4, with D hard to call. The ends were cut back, 2 bases at V and 3 bases at J, with 7 bases in the middle. Germline-derived CDR1 and CDR2 are LGHDT and YNNKEL (reference sequence). The CDR3 is 14 residues long. In DNA form, the CDR3 reads TGTGCCAGCAGCCAAAGGAGTGCTAATGAAAAACTGTTTTTT. Its protein is CASSQRSANEKLFF.

The CDR3 DNA reads TGTGCCAGCAGTGCTCCGGGACAGGGCCACGAGCAGTACTTC. Amino acids: CASSAPGQGHEQYF. V usage is TRBV6-2 or TRBV6-3 and J usage is TRBJ2-7; 9 bases line up with TRBD1. V was pared by 5 bases and J by 5 bases, with 7 bases of the junction left unmatched. The CDR3 sequence is 14 residues long. The germline gives CDR1 MNHEY, CDR2 SVGEGT.

This chain uses TRBV9 with TRBJ1-4; 7 positions agree with TRBD1. Trimming at V came to 3 bases and at J to 0 bases, leaving 8 bases not matched to a gene. Germline CDR1 and CDR2: SGDLS and YYNGEE. The CDR3 is made up of 17 amino acids. The CDR3 protein is CASSATGVAPTNEKLFF. In nucleotides, the CDR3 is TGTGCCAGCAGCGCAACAGGGGTGGCCCCAACTAATGAAAAACTGTTTTTT. Filled out from reference TRBV9 and TRBJ1-4, the complete variable domain reads DSGVTQTPKHLITATGQRVTLRCSPRSGDLSVYWYQQSLDQGLQFLIQYYNGEERAKGNILERFSAQQFPDLHSELNLSSLELGDSALYFCASSATGVAPTNEKLFFGSGTQLSVL.

The chain combines TRBV12-3 or TRBV12-4 with TRBJ2-5; D is uncertain. Between the trimmed V and J ends, which lost 1 base and 5 bases, there was a span of 8 bases. The CDR3 has 13 amino acids. CDR3 region: CASSLGYLETQYF. The CDR3 nucleotides are TGTGCCAGCAGTTTAGGGTATTTGGAGACCCAGTACTTC.

This CDR3 reads CASSAGGLEQYF. The CDR3 DNA is TGTGCCAGCAGCGCAGGGGGGCTCGAGCAGTACTTC. J is TRBJ2-7 and V is TRBV7-2; tentatively, D is TRBD1 (7 bases). This CDR3 is built from 12 residues. Trimming cost V 5 bases and J 6 bases, with 11 bases left between them. Germline CDR1 reads SGHTA; CDR2 reads FQGNSA.

The rearrangement uses TRBV10-1 and TRBJ2-2; 8 positions match TRBD2. The V gene end was trimmed by 6 bases and the J gene end by 5 bases; junction bases not matched to a gene: 23. This CDR3 comprises 20 residues. In germline, CDR1 is WNHNN, CDR2 SYGVQD (reference sequence). CDR3 loop: CASSSGGFPSGSLGTGELFF. Here the CDR3 DNA reads TGCGCCAGCAGCAGTGGGGGATTCCCAAGCGGGAGTTTGGGTACCGGGGAGCTGTTTTTT.

The chain employs TRBV11-3 and TRBJ1-1; D ambiguous. Trimming shortened V by 4 bases and J by 0 bases, and 6 bases separated the two germline ends. This CDR3 is 13 amino acids long. Germline CDR1 SGHNT, CDR2 YENEEA. This CDR3 is CASSYSMNTEAFF. CDR3 DNA: TGTGCCAGCAGCTACTCCATGAACACTGAAGCTTTCTTT.

The chain uses TRBV6-1 and TRBJ2-7; D ambiguous. This CDR3 comprises 11 residues. Trimming cost V 0 bases and J 7 bases, with 4 bases left between them. Germline V gene data show CDR1 as MNHNS and CDR2 as SASEGT. CDR3 in DNA: TGTGCCAGCAGTGAAGCGCGGGAGCAGTACTTC. Residues: CASSEAREQYF.

This chain links TRBV6-5 with TRBJ1-5, with D perhaps matching TRBD1 (5 bases). The CDR3 runs to 13 residues. CDR1 and CDR2 from the germline V gene are MNHEY and SVGAGI. Deletions cut 7 bases from V and 5 bases from J, with 12 bases between. The CDR3: CASNARGDQPQHF. The CDR3 DNA sequence: TGTGCCAGCAACGCCCGGGGGGATCAGCCCCAGCATTTT.

This clone has only a few counts. V and J are TRBV10-3 and TRBJ2-3; D gene ambiguous. Trimming took 3 bases from V and 1 from J, leaving 17 bases between them. Looked up from germline, CDR1 is ENHRY and CDR2 is SYGVKD. This CDR3 spans 17 amino acids. The CDR3 loop is CAISDEGTHGRTDTQYF. The CDR3 nucleotides read TGTGCCATCAGTGATGAAGGTACACACGGGCGCACAGATACGCAGTATTTT.

The V call is TRBV19, the J call TRBJ2-3; 11 nucleotides agree with TRBD2. Per the germline V gene, CDR1 is LNHDA and CDR2 is SQIVND (reference sequence). V lost 6 bases, J lost 8 bases, and 10 bases stayed unmatched. CDR3 length equals 15 residues. The CDR3 DNA sequence: TGTGCCAGTAGCGATACTAGCGGGAGTCGAATTACGCAGTATTTT. As protein: CASSDTSGSRITQYF.

The rearrangement joins TRBV6-5 to TRBJ1-2; 7 nucleotides agree with TRBD1. Trimming at V came to 7 bases and at J to 4 bases, leaving 12 bases not matched to a gene. The CDR3 is made up of 15 amino acids. Germline lookup yields CDR1 MNHEY and CDR2 SVGAGI. The CDR3 DNA follows: TGTGCCAGCACTCTCGAGGGGGCGGGCGGCTATGGCTACACCTTC. The encoded protein is CASTLEGAGGYGYTF.

This chain uses TRBV6-5 with TRBJ1-3, with 8 bases lining up with TRBD1. The germline gives CDR1 MNHEY, CDR2 SVGAGI. Trimming cost V 6 bases and J 2 bases; bases outside gene matches: 6. This CDR3 is built from 15 residues. The CDR3 sequence is CASSLDRGAGNTIYF. Here the CDR3 DNA reads TGTGCCAGCAGCCTCGACAGGGGAGCTGGAAACACCATATATTTT.

The J gene is TRBJ1-2, the V gene TRBV7-2; 7 nucleotides align to TRBD1. The CDR3 spans 12 residues. Losses at the gene ends were 4 bases for V and 7 bases for J; bases not matched to a gene: 3. Germline V gene data show CDR1 as SGHTA and CDR2 as FQGNSA. The chain's CDR3 is CASSWQGGGYTF. DNA for the CDR3: TGTGCCAGCAGCTGGCAGGGGGGTGGCTACACCTTC.

This clone was counted a few times. The rearrangement uses TRBV7-2 and TRBJ1-5, with TRBD1 identical over 7 bases. Germline assignment: CDR1 SGHTA and CDR2 FQGNSA. V was pared by 5 bases and J by 3 bases, with 10 bases of the junction left unmatched. This CDR3 is built from 16 residues. The CDR3 region has the DNA TGTGCCAGCAGCCCCCAAACGGGACAGACCAATCAGCCCCAGCATTTT. This encodes CASSPQTGQTNQPQHF.

The CDR3 region is CATVRNTEAFF. The CDR3 bases are TGTGCCACCGTCCGAAACACTGAAGCTTTCTTT. The chain uses TRBV7-7 and TRBJ1-1; D ambiguous. There are 11 residues in the CDR3. Trimming took off 10 bases at V and 2 bases at J, with 8 bases between the two ends. The germline V gene has CDR1 SSHAT and CDR2 FNYEAQ (reference sequence).

The chain carries TRBV18 and TRBJ2-7; 8 bases agree with TRBD1. This CDR3 is built from 16 residues. CDR1 and CDR2 from the germline V gene are KGHSH and LQKENI. With V trimmed by 0 bases and J by 9 bases, 13 bases remained unmatched. In nucleotides, the CDR3 is TGTGCCAGCTCACCACCGAGTCGGACAGGGAAGTGGGGGCAGTACTTC. This gives the protein CASSPPSRTGKWGQYF.

About this clone: A read error may account for a junction end that differs from germline. The rearrangement links TRBV19 to TRBJ1-2; D is undetermined. This CDR3 is built from 18 residues. Germline V CDR1 and CDR2: LNHDA, SQIVND (reference sequence). The CDR3 bases are TGTGCCAGCAGTATAGATTTACGAGACGGAGTAGCTAACTATGGCTACACCTTC. Translated, it gives CASSIDLRDGVANYGYTF.

This clone was detected only once. The CDR3: CASSRQGTSEAFF. The CDR3 DNA sequence: TGTGCCAGCAGCCGACAGGGGACCTCCGAAGCTTTCTTT. The chain couples TRBV3-1 (or the pseudogene TRBV3-2) to TRBJ1-1, with TRBD1 identical over 8 bases. J lost 8 bases, V lost 4 bases, and 6 bases had no gene match. Germline values: CDR1 LGHDT, CDR2 YNNKEL (reference sequence). CDR3 size: 13 residues.

The genes are TRBV28 and TRBJ1-1, with D perhaps TRBD1 (6 bases). CDR1 MDHEN and CDR2 SYDVKM come from the germline V gene. CDR3 length equals 14 residues. V dropped 6 bases and J dropped 2 bases, with 13 bases sitting between them. CDR3 sequence: CASRLGTPNTEAFF. The CDR3 DNA reads as TGTGCCAGCAGGCTCGGGACACCTAACACTGAAGCTTTCTTT.

The chain couples TRBV11-2 to TRBJ1-4; D call uncertain. This CDR3 is built from 15 residues. V was pared by 1 base and J by 4 bases, with 10 bases between. Looked up from germline, CDR1 is SGHAT and CDR2 is FQNNGV. The CDR3, as DNA: TGTGCCAGCAGCTTAGCGACCGAGAATAATGAAAAACTGTTTTTT. It translates to CASSLATENNEKLFF.

The V gene is TRBV2, the J gene TRBJ1-1; TRBD1 is a possible D gene (6 bases). In germline, CDR1 is SNHLY, CDR2 FYNNEI. Trimming left V 6 bases short and J 4 bases short, with 18 bases between. This CDR3 region has 15 residues. CDR3 amino acids: CASRTGTMGTTEAFF. Here the CDR3 DNA reads TGTGCCAGCAGAACCGGGACAATGGGGACCACTGAAGCTTTCTTT.

The chain couples TRBV5-1 to TRBJ2-3; 10 bases agree with TRBD1. Trimming removed 4 bases from V and 2 bases from J; junction bases left unmatched: 4. CDR3 size: 15 residues. CDR1 is SGHRS, CDR2 YFSETQ, per germline. DNA of the CDR3: TGCGCCAGCAGCCGGACAGGGGGAATCACAGATACGCAGTATTTT. Translation gives CASSRTGGITDTQYF.

The chain has TRBV5-1 and TRBJ1-1, with 9 bases identical to TRBD1. The germline CDR1 and CDR2 sequences are SGHRS and YFSETQ. V lost 2 bases and J lost 10; bases outside the gene matches: 6. The CDR3 extends over 13 amino acids. CDR3 sequence (DNA): TGCGCCAGCAGCTTAGGACAGGGGCTGGGAGCTTTCTTT. Its protein is CASSLGQGLGAFF. The full variable domain, its missing parts supplied by reference TRBV5-1 and TRBJ1-1, is KAGVTQTPRYLIKTRGQQVTLSCSPISGHRSVSWYQQTPGQGLQFLFEYFSETQRNKGNFPGRFSGRQFSNSRSEMNVSTLELGDSALYLCASSLGQGLGAFFGQGTRLTVV.

The V and J genes are TRBV9 and TRBJ1-5; TRBD1 is a possible D gene (5 bases). Looked up from germline, CDR1 is SGDLS and CDR2 is YYNGEE. V was trimmed by 0 bases and J by 5 bases, leaving 12 bases between them. The CDR3 covers 15 residues. The CDR3 reads CASSVEGRADQPQHF. The CDR3 DNA follows: TGTGCCAGCAGCGTAGAAGGCAGGGCGGATCAGCCCCAGCATTTT.

This clone was seen once. The chain is built from TRBV7-2 and TRBJ1-5; TRBD1 might be the D (5 bases). The ends were cut back, 5 bases at V and 5 bases at J, with 13 bases in the middle. The CDR3 consists of 14 residues. Germline V CDR1 and CDR2: SGHTA, FQGNSA. This CDR3 is CASSPGEGHQPQHF. CDR3 coding DNA: TGTGCCAGCAGCCCCGGGGAGGGGCATCAGCCCCAGCATTTT. Based on the CDR3 plus reference TRBV7-2 and TRBJ1-5, the full variable domain is GAGVSQSPSNKVTEKGKDVELRCDPISGHTALYWYRQSLGQGLEFLIYFQGNSAPDKSGLPSDRFSAERTGGSVSTLTIQRTQQEDSAVYLCASSPGEGHQPQHFGDGTRLSIL.

The rearrangement joins TRBV3-1 (or the pseudogene TRBV3-2) to TRBJ1-6; TRBD1 matches 7 bases. After removal of 1 base from V and 9 bases from J, the junction contained 9 bases not matched to a gene. Germline CDR1 is LGHDT and CDR2 is YNNKEL (reference sequence). The CDR3 consists of 16 residues. This CDR3 is CASSQVNRGRGSPLHF. In DNA, the CDR3 is TGTGCCAGCAGCCAAGTAAACAGGGGCCGGGGTTCACCCCTCCACTTT.